The clone carrying this TCR beta chain was counted between two and nine times. Its antigen remains unidentified. Libraries were prepared by immunoSEQ multiplex PCR; TCRdb keeps only in-frame clonotypes and omits some of them. This table has approximately 160,000 clones, 65% to 90% appearing once. This sample was taken from a study of cytomegalovirus exposure and HLA in healthy donors. Study results and caveats: Subsequent analysis revealed that first-cohort TCR clusters tended to co-occur in the approximately 120 validation repertoires. Among TCR beta chains, those listed as cytomegalovirus-associated numbered about 150.

This CDR3 has 14 amino acids. V gave up 6 bases and J gave up 0 bases; unmatched junction bases: 4. CDR1 is LGHNT and CDR2 is FRNRAP in the germline V gene. The donors were members of the validation cohort comprising 120 subjects, separate from the roughly 600-subject first cohort. The sample taken for sequencing was PBMCs. The origin of this receptor is a woman between 18 and 30 years old in good health and CMV-seronegative. The chain links TRBV12-5 to TRBJ2-7, with 8 bases identical to TRBD1. This CDR3 reads CASGPDRGSYEQYF. The DNA of the CDR3 is TGTGCTAGTGGGCCTGACAGGGGCTCCTACGAGCAGTACTTC.